This is a list of T cell receptor beta chains from one sample in a study of CD8+ T cells in alopecia areata. The assay was immunoSEQ multiplex PCR, and TCRdb's table has in-frame clones only and misses some. The sample has 15,000 to 17,000 clones; more than 50% are singletons. The sample was skin. The receptors stem from a human donor with alopecia areata. Each CDR3 is given with its conserved first and last residue. D genes are given only for firm matches. Clone sizes are given selectively: once, few, many, or a class where the clone is expanded.

>TRBJ1-1|TRBV11-2|few|NA
TGTGCCAGCAGCTTACGAGTTGGGAACACTGAAGCTTTCTTT
CASSLRVGNTEAFF
>TRBJ2-3|TRBV6-5|NA|NA
TGTGCCAGCAGGATTCTGGGTGGGGCGCAGTATTTT
CASRILGGAQYF
>TRBJ2-3|TRBV5-6|few|NA
TGTGCCAGCAGCTTGGAACAGGGTTGGACAGATACGCAGTATTTT
CASSLEQGWTDTQYF
>TRBJ2-3|TRBV7-8|NA|NA
TGTGCCAGCGGGCGGAGGGAGGGGGCGGGCCCAGATACGCAGTATTTT
CASGRREGAGPDTQYF
>TRBJ2-7|TRBV18|once|NA
TGTGCCAGCTCACCAAGTTACGACGAGCAGTACTTC
CASSPSYDEQYF
>TRBJ2-3|TRBV9|NA|TRBD2
TGTGCCAGCAGCGTAGACCCTGGACTAGCGGGTTCAGATACGCAGTATTTT
CASSVDPGLAGSDTQYF
>TRBJ2-7|TRBV18|NA|NA
TGTGCCAGCTCACCACCGTTGGCCGAAGGGAGAGTTTTAGAGCAGTACTTC
CASSPPLAEGRVLEQYF
>TRBJ2-5|TRBV7-9|NA|NA
TGTGCCAGCAGCCGCGGCGAAGGCCAGACCCAGTACTTC
CASSRGEGQTQYF
>TRBJ2-3|TRBV5-1|NA|TRBD2
TGCGCCAGCAGCTTGTCGCCCCGGGCGGCGGGAGGGCCGACAGATACGCAGTATTTT
CASSLSPRAAGGPTDTQYF
>TRBJ2-7|TRBV6-5|few|NA
TGTGCCAGCACCCAGAGCTCCTACGAGCAGTACTTC
CASTQSSYEQYF
>TRBJ2-6|TRBV11-2|NA|NA
TGCGCCAGCAGCTTGTTCAGCGCCGGGGCCAACGTCCTGACTTTC
CASSLFSAGANVLTF
>TRBJ1-1|TRBV19|medium-sized|NA
TGTGCCAGTAGTCCCGAGGGGACACCCAACACTGAAGCTTTCTTT
CASSPEGTPNTEAFF
>TRBJ2-6|TRBV7-8|NA|NA
TGTGCCAGCAGCCCCCGGGTAGGGCTTCCCATCGGGGCCAACGTCCTGACTTTC
CASSPRVGLPIGANVLTF
>TRBJ2-1|TRBV7-9|NA|TRBD2
TGTGCCAGCAGCTTACTAGCGGGATCGGGCAATGAGCAGTTCTTC
CASSLLAGSGNEQFF
>TRBJ1-2|TRBV2|NA|TRBD1
TGTGCCAGCAGTGAGGGGACAGGGTGGATCTATGGCTACACCTTC
CASSEGTGWIYGYTF
>TRBJ2-3|TRBV13|NA|TRBD1
TGTGCCAGCAGCTTTGGACAGGGAGGTGATACGCAGTATTTT
CASSFGQGGDTQYF
>TRBJ1-5|TRBV19|NA|NA
TGTGCCAATAGCATCAGGGAGTTCGGTCAGCCCCAGCATTTT
CANSIREFGQPQHF
>TRBJ1-1|TRBV27|NA|NA
TGTGCCAGCAGTTTAGAGGGGAACACTGAAGCTTTCTTT
CASSLEGNTEAFF
>TRBJ1-5|TRBV28|NA|TRBD1
TGTGCCAGCAGCCTAACGGGACAGGGAAGCAATCAGCCCCAGCATTTT
CASSLTGQGSNQPQHF
>TRBJ2-1|TRBV7-3|NA|NA
TGTGCCAGCAGCTTGGTGGGGTTGTTCGATGAGCAGTTCTTC
CASSLVGLFDEQFF
>TRBJ2-5|TRBV4-2|NA|TRBD2
TGTGCCAGCACTTTCCAGCCGGGACTAGCGGGACCCGAAGGGACCCAGTACTTC
CASTFQPGLAGPEGTQYF
>TRBJ2-7|TRBV28|NA|TRBD1
TGTGCCAGCAGGGACTGGACAGGCCGCTCCTACGAGCAGTACTTC
CASRDWTGRSYEQYF
>TRBJ2-3|TRBV7-2|NA|TRBD1
TGTGCCAGCAGCTTGATATCGGGACAGCTCACAGATACGCAGTATTTT
CASSLISGQLTDTQYF
>TRBJ2-7|TRBV2|NA|NA
TGTGCCAGCAGTGAGCCCCCATCGGTCTACGAGCAGTACTTC
CASSEPPSVYEQYF
>TRBJ2-5|TRBV2|NA|TRBD2
TGTGCCAGCAGTGACCCTAGCGGGAGCTTCGAGACCCAGTACTTC
CASSDPSGSFETQYF
>TRBJ2-2|TRBV29-1|NA|TRBD1
TGCAGCGTTGGCAGGGGACAGGGGGCCGGGGAGCTGTTTTTT
CSVGRGQGAGELFF
>TRBJ2-7|TRBV28|NA|TRBD2
TGTGCCAGCAGTTTAATATTAGCGGGCTCCTACGAGCAGTACTTC
CASSLILAGSYEQYF
>TRBJ2-5|TRBV28|once|NA
TGTGCCAGCAGTTTGGGGGACTCGCAAGAGACCCAGTACTTC
CASSLGDSQETQYF
>TRBJ2-7|TRBV19|NA|TRBD2
TGTGCCAGTAGTATTGGAGGACTAGGAGGTTTCGAGCAGTACTTC
CASSIGGLGGFEQYF
>TRBJ2-5|TRBV19|NA|NA
TGTGCCAGTAGTATCGAGGAGGGGGCCGGGAGTGAGACCCAGTACTTC
CASSIEEGAGSETQYF
>TRBJ2-7|TRBV7-2|NA|TRBD2
TGTGCCAGCAGCTTAGATGGTCGGGGGGCCTACGAGCAGTACTTC
CASSLDGRGAYEQYF
>TRBJ2-1|TRBV5-1|NA|NA
TGCGCCAGCAGCTTCGGCGGCGAACCCAATGAGCAGTTCTTC
CASSFGGEPNEQFF
>TRBJ2-7|TRBV5-1|medium-sized|TRBD1
TGCGCCAGCAGTTCCGGGACAGGAATAGAGCAGTACTTC
CASSSGTGIEQYF
>TRBJ2-7|TRBV7-4|NA|NA
TGTGCCAGCAGCCCTGGGGGGGCGACCTACGAGCAGTACTTC
CASSPGGATYEQYF
>TRBJ2-5|TRBV7-7|few|TRBD2
TGTGCTAGCAGCTTAGTCGCGACTAGCTGGGAGACCCAGTACTTC
CASSLVATSWETQYF
>TRBJ1-2|TRBV9|NA|NA
TGTGCCAGCAGCGTAGATGCAGCTAACTATGGCTACACCTTC
CASSVDAANYGYTF
>TRBJ1-3|TRBV4-1|NA|NA
TGCGCCAGCAGCCACATTGGACAGTTCTCTGGAAACACCATATATTTT
CASSHIGQFSGNTIYF
>TRBJ1-2|TRBV5-4|NA|TRBD1
TGTGCCAGCAGCCAGGGACAGAACTATGGCTACACCTTC
CASSQGQNYGYTF
>TRBJ1-5|TRBV29-1|once|NA
TGCAGCGTTGGAGGGGGTGGCAATCAGCCCCAGCATTTT
CSVGGGGNQPQHF
>TRBJ2-3|TRBV5-4|NA|NA
TGTGCCAGCAGCTTGGACGGCGGGACATTCGATACGCAGTATTTT
CASSLDGGTFDTQYF
>TRBJ2-3|TRBV18|NA|TRBD1
TGTGCCAGCTCACCAAACCATGGACAGGGTCCGGGTACGCAGTATTTT
CASSPNHGQGPGTQYF